This T cell receptor (beta chain) appears in the sequencing data of a study of blood T cell repertoires in COVID-19. Enrolled during active infection, Seattle patients were then followed longitudinally. The V end was cut by 4 bases, the J end by 11 bases, with 15 bases between. This CDR3 region has 12 residues. Germline V CDR1 and CDR2: SGDLS, YYNGEE. Clones were sequenced by immunoSEQ multiplex PCR, and TCRdb holds only the in-frame ones, with some missing. The profile covers 300,000 to 400,000 clones, with 85% to 90% appearing a single time and 6% to 7% taken by the ten largest. The specimen was peripheral blood. This TCR came from a woman aged 50 to 60 with COVID-19, enrolled during active disease. V is TRBV9 and J is TRBJ1-1; no definite D call. CDR3 protein: CASSPSLAGAFF. As DNA, the CDR3 is TGTGCCAGCAGCCCCTCTCTCGCGGGGGCTTTCTTT. The full variable domain, with the rest looked up from reference TRBV9 and TRBJ1-1, is DSGVTQTPKHLITATGQRVTLRCSPRSGDLSVYWYQQSLDQGLQFLIQYYNGEERAKGNILERFSAQQFPDLHSELNLSSLELGDSALYFCASSPSLAGAFFGQGTRLTVV.